Ten or more counts support the clone carrying this TCR beta chain. This sample is drawn from a study of early T cells in non-severe SARS-CoV-2 infection. Individually, cDNA molecules had unique molecular identifiers attached to them. TCRdb processed the 5' RACE reads anew with MiXCR; each CDR3 protein has one entry. The sample lists tens of thousands of distinct CDR3 sequences, approximately 4.5% occurring once. Germline V CDR1 and CDR2: SGDLS, YYNGEE. The length of the CDR3 is 14 residues. The V segment lost 2 bases and the J segment 3 bases; nucleotides outside the gene matches: 2. The source of this sequence is an adult who was a healthcare worker with PCR-confirmed SARS-CoV-2 infection or an uninfected control (not recorded which). Sequencing was done on a sample of whole blood. The J gene is TRBJ2-7, the V gene TRBV9; 10 bases match TRBD1. Here the CDR3 reads CASSVGTGVYEQYF. DNA of the CDR3: TGTGCCAGCAGCGTGGGGACAGGGGTCTACGAGCAGTACTTC. The full variable domain, rest sourced from reference TRBV9 and TRBJ2-7, is DSGVTQTPKHLITATGQRVTLRCSPRSGDLSVYWYQQSLDQGLQFLIQYYNGEERAKGNILERFSAQQFPDLHSELNLSSLELGDSALYFCASSVGTGVYEQYFGPGTRLTVT.